This T cell receptor beta chain was identified during a study of graft-versus-host responses after intestinal transplantation. Findings of the study overall: Across patients carrying graft-donor T cell macrochimerism, allografts held high graft-versus-host to host-versus-graft clonal ratios. After transplant, early declines in HvG clones were associated with peak levels of circulating GvH clones.

Sequencing used immunoSEQ multiplex PCR; TCRdb keeps in-frame clones, though not all of them. The sample has 55,000 to 85,000 clones; 89% are singletons. Unmatched junction bases numbered 18, after V lost 7 bases and J lost 3 bases. Germline V gene sequence: CDR1 SGHRS, CDR2 YFSETQ. This CDR3 region has 18 residues. Details on this clone: Its matching antigen is unknown.

The material sequenced was unstimulated CD8+ T cells sorted from spleen or lymph node cells, taken before intestinal transplant. The rearrangement uses TRBV5-1 and TRBJ2-1; 8 positions agree with TRBD2. The TCR was taken from a human donor who received an intestinal transplant. CDR3 loop: CASGTRSSPGAHYNEQFF. The CDR3 bases are TGCGCCAGCGGGACTAGAAGTTCCCCAGGCGCACACTACAATGAGCAGTTCTTC.